A single sample gave rise to the 5 T cell receptor beta chains below, sequenced in a study of blood T cells in healthy people across ages. With a J-beta primer mix and a sample-barcoded 5' primer, a second PCR ran roughly 6 to 12 cycles. MiXCR was run by TCRdb on the 5' RACE reads, yielding one entry per CDR3 protein. In the table there are over a million distinct CDR3 sequences, more than 35% of which are singletons. Sample: blood. The receptors here all came from a woman in her fifties or sixties in good health.

V is TRBV2 and J is TRBJ1-4; no clear D gene. Trimming pared 5 bases from V and 5 bases from J, leaving 9 bases between. Germline V gives CDR1 SNHLY, CDR2 FYNNEI. The CDR3 runs 13 residues. The CDR3 spells CASSNRPNEKLFF. The DNA of the CDR3 is TGTGCCAGCAGTAACCGACCCAATGAAAAACTGTTTTTT.

The genes are TRBV27 and TRBJ2-1, with D unresolved. CDR1 is MNHEY, CDR2 SMNVEV, per germline (reference sequence). The CDR3 loop spans 13 amino acids. V lost 5 bases and J 10 bases, leaving 15 bases between the germline ends. The chain's CDR3 is CASSLRAGREQFF. The CDR3, as DNA: TGTGCCAGCAGTCTTCGGGCAGGTCGCGAGCAGTTCTTC.

The DNA of the CDR3 is TGTGCTAGTGCCTCCGGCCCTGAAGCTTTCTTT. Its protein product is CASASGPEAFF. The gene calls are TRBV12-5 and TRBJ1-1; the D is unclear. The CDR3 consists of 11 residues. Trimming cost V 7 bases and J 6 bases, with 9 bases left between them. The germline V gene has CDR1 LGHNT and CDR2 FRNRAP.

J is TRBJ2-1 and V is TRBV20-1; D remains unclear. The CDR3 runs to 14 residues. Germline V CDR1 and CDR2: DFQATT, SNEGSKA (reference sequence). Trimming cost V 1 base and J 4 bases, with 11 bases left between them. The CDR3 reads CSARVTLLYNEQFF. CDR3 DNA sequence: TGCAGTGCTAGAGTTACACTCTTATACAATGAGCAGTTCTTC.

The chain is built from TRBV5-6 and TRBJ2-1; the D is unclear. Trimming pared 0 bases from V and 9 bases from J, leaving 10 bases between. Per the germline V gene, CDR1 is SGHDT and CDR2 is YYEEEE. This CDR3 comprises 13 residues. The CDR3 coding sequence is TGTGCCAGCAGCTTGGTCCGGCCCAGTGAGCAGTTCTTC. Translation: CASSLVRPSEQFF.